One sample yielded the 20 T cell receptor beta chains listed below, sequenced in a study of T cell responses to AZD1222 COVID-19 vaccine. Data came from immunoSEQ multiplex PCR; TCRdb stores just in-frame clones and leaves some out. The repertoire holds some 150,000 clones, with 90% to 95% as singletons. The sample here was peripheral blood, taken on day 0 of AZD1222 vaccination. The receptor source for this set is an adult in good health.

This clone has just a few counts. V gene TRBV4-3 combines with J gene TRBJ1-2; 10 bases match TRBD1. V was pared by 5 bases and J by 3 bases, with 12 bases of the junction left unmatched. The length of the CDR3 is 17 residues. Germline V gene lookup returns CDR1 LGHNA and CDR2 YSLEER. The CDR3 reads CASSSNGVDRGDYGYTF. The CDR3 DNA reads TGCGCCAGCAGCTCTAATGGCGTGGACAGGGGGGACTATGGCTACACCTTC.

The chain carries TRBV18 and TRBJ2-1; D gene unclear. Germline V gene data show CDR1 as KGHSH and CDR2 as LQKENI. The CDR3 is 14 residues long. V was pared by 0 bases and J by 0 bases, with 3 bases between. For the CDR3, the DNA is TGTGCCAGCTCACCACCAAGCTCCTACAATGAGCAGTTCTTC. Residues: CASSPPSSYNEQFF.

This chain links TRBV27 with TRBJ1-5, with 7 bases that match TRBD1. This CDR3 spans 14 amino acids. V trimming: 4 bases; J trimming: 3 bases; junction bases outside the gene matches: 3. Germline V gives CDR1 MNHEY, CDR2 SMNVEV (reference sequence). The CDR3 DNA follows: TGTGCCAGCAGTTACGGGACAGACAATCAGCCCCAGCATTTT. It is translated as CASSYGTDNQPQHF.

This chain connects TRBV30 to TRBJ2-2; D uncertain. V was pared by 7 bases and J by 6 bases, with 6 bases between. Germline-derived CDR1 and CDR2 are GTSNPN and SVGIG (reference sequence). CDR3 length: 10 amino acids. The CDR3 sequence: CASLAGELFF. The CDR3 coding sequence is TGTGCCTCATTGGCCGGGGAGCTGTTTTTT.

The chain employs TRBV5-6 and TRBJ2-3; D call uncertain. Germline V gives CDR1 SGHDT, CDR2 YYEEEE. CDR3 length equals 14 residues. V lost 2 bases and J lost 2, with 9 bases in between. In nucleotides, the CDR3 is TGTGCCAGCAGCTTACACAGACTCACAGATACGCAGTATTTT. Protein: CASSLHRLTDTQYF.

The rearrangement links TRBV4-2 to TRBJ1-3, with D unresolved. There are 13 residues in the CDR3. The germline V and J ends were trimmed by 2 bases and 0 bases, with 2 bases remaining between them. Germline V CDR1 and CDR2: LGHNA, YNFKEQ. CDR3 residues: CASSQISGNTIYF. DNA of the CDR3: TGTGCCAGCAGCCAAATCTCTGGAAACACCATATATTTT.

This clone showed up just a few times. The genes are TRBV30 and TRBJ2-5, with 7 bases identical to TRBD1. The ends lost 1 base at V and 5 bases at J; junction bases unmatched: 10. The CDR3 is 15 amino acids. CDR1 is GTSNPN, CDR2 SVGIG, per germline (reference sequence). CDR3 DNA: TGTGCCTGGAGTGGGGAACAGGGGTCCGAGGAGACCCAGTACTTC. Translating gives CAWSGEQGSEETQYF.

The genes are TRBV28 and TRBJ1-6, with D hard to call. Per germline, CDR1 MDHEN and CDR2 SYDVKM. V lost 8 bases, J lost 7 bases, and 12 bases lay in between. The CDR3 sequence is 13 residues long. CDR3 region: CASQPMANSPLHF. In nucleotides, the CDR3 is TGTGCCAGCCAGCCAATGGCCAATTCACCCCTCCACTTT.

The table lists this clone with a count of one. The chain is built from TRBV30 and TRBJ1-1; TRBD1 might be the D (6 bases). V dropped 3 bases and J dropped 1 base, with 21 bases sitting between them. The germline CDR1 and CDR2 sequences are GTSNPN and SVGIG (reference sequence). CDR3 length equals 17 residues. This CDR3 is CAWRGGRGGPSNTEAFF. The CDR3 nucleotides read TGTGCCTGGAGGGGGGGCAGGGGAGGTCCATCGAACACTGAAGCTTTCTTT. Full variable domain (rest looked up from reference TRBV30 and TRBJ1-1): SQTIHQWPATLVQPVGSPLSLECTVEGTSNPNLYWYRQAAGRGLQLLFYSVGIGQISSEVPQNLSASRPQDRQFILSSKKLLLSDSGFYLCAWRGGRGGPSNTEAFFGQGTRLTVV.

The table lists this clone with a count of one. The chain is built from TRBV4-3 and TRBJ2-2, with 7 nucleotides matching TRBD1. The germline V gene has CDR1 LGHNA and CDR2 YSLEER. The CDR3 is 14 residues long. After removal of 2 bases from V and 6 bases from J, the junction contained 3 bases not matched to a gene. CDR3 in DNA: TGCGCCAGCAGCCAACGAACAGGGGCCGGGGAGCTGTTTTTT. This codes for CASSQRTGAGELFF.

In this sample, this clone turned up once. CDR3 bases: TGCGCCAGCAGCTTCCGGGACCCCTTAACCTACGAGCAGTACTTC. Amino acid sequence: CASSFRDPLTYEQYF. This chain joins TRBV5-1 and TRBJ2-7; tentatively, D is TRBD1 or TRBD2 (5 bases each). Trimming stripped 2 bases from V and 2 bases from J, with 14 bases between. The CDR3 is 15 amino acids. Germline lookup yields CDR1 SGHRS and CDR2 YFSETQ.

This clone was seen once. The chain carries TRBV3-1 (or the pseudogene TRBV3-2) and TRBJ2-3; D remains unclear. The CDR3 has 16 amino acids. Trimming removed 1 base at V and 0 bases at J, with 11 bases between. From germline, CDR1 is LGHDT and CDR2 YNNKEL (reference sequence). The CDR3 loop is CASSQAPRRSTDTQYF. DNA for the CDR3: TGTGCCAGCAGCCAAGCCCCTCGACGGAGCACAGATACGCAGTATTTT.

CDR3 coding DNA: TGTGCCAGCAGCACCCAACAGGGTTTAGCTTCTGGAAACACCATATATTTT. It codes for CASSTQQGLASGNTIYF. This chain joins TRBV7-9 and TRBJ1-3; TRBD1 is a possible D gene (6 bases). The CDR3 totals 17 residues. Germline V gene lookup returns CDR1 SEHNR and CDR2 FQNEAQ (reference sequence). The ends were cut back, 5 bases at V and 1 base at J, with 18 bases in the middle.

The CDR3 here is CASSPLTGITDTQYF. As DNA, the CDR3 is TGTGCCAGCTCACCACTTACAGGGATTACAGATACGCAGTATTTT. The V and J genes are TRBV18 and TRBJ2-3, with D possibly matching TRBD1 (6 bases). V shed 1 base and J shed 3 bases, with 11 bases lying between them. CDR3 length equals 15 residues. The germline V gene has CDR1 KGHSH and CDR2 LQKENI.

The chain uses TRBV5-6 and TRBJ2-7, with a tentative D call TRBD1 (6 bases). Germline assignment: CDR1 SGHDT and CDR2 YYEEEE. CDR3 length: 16 residues. Trimming removed 0 bases from V and 4 bases from J, with 17 bases in between. The CDR3 DNA is TGTGCCAGCAGCTTGGCCGGAGGACAGTTGGTGTACGAGCAGTACTTC. Translating it yields CASSLAGGQLVYEQYF.

The chain carries TRBV5-5 and TRBJ2-7; D is possibly TRBD1 (5 bases). CDR1 is SGHKS, CDR2 YYEKEE, per germline (reference sequence). V was cut by 0 bases and J by 3 bases, with 7 bases left in between. This CDR3 region has 13 residues. CDR3 nucleotide sequence: TGTGCCAGCAGCTTGGGGGGCCGCTACGAGCAGTACTTC. Encoded protein: CASSLGGRYEQYF.

V gene TRBV18 combines with J gene TRBJ2-7; D may correspond to TRBD1 or TRBD2 (5 bases each). The CDR3 has 14 residues. Germline CDR1 and CDR2: KGHSH and LQKENI. The V end was cut by 4 bases, the J end by 1 base, with 11 bases between. This chain's CDR3 is CASSLGTASYEQYF. The CDR3, as DNA: TGTGCCAGCTCACTCGGGACGGCTTCCTACGAGCAGTACTTC.

J is TRBJ1-5 and V is TRBV7-9; 9 bases map to TRBD1. The CDR3 contains 15 residues. The germline CDR1 and CDR2 sequences are SEHNR and FQNEAQ (reference sequence). The V segment lost 3 bases and the J segment 4 bases; nucleotides outside the gene matches: 4. The chain's CDR3 is CASSFTGGMNQPQHF. The CDR3 bases are TGTGCCAGCAGCTTCACAGGGGGCATGAATCAGCCCCAGCATTTT.

The chain's CDR3 is CASGHWGRRNIQYF. The CDR3 coding sequence is TGTGCCAGCGGCCATTGGGGGCGAAGAAACATTCAGTACTTC. The gene calls are TRBV27 and TRBJ2-4; a possible D gene is TRBD1 (6 bases). V shed 8 bases and J shed 6 bases, with 17 bases lying between them. Germline V gives CDR1 MNHEY, CDR2 SMNVEV (reference sequence). The CDR3 loop spans 14 amino acids.

The genes are TRBV5-4 and TRBJ2-5; D may correspond to TRBD1 or TRBD2 (6 bases each). Per germline, CDR1 SGHNT and CDR2 YYREEE (reference sequence). Deletions cut 2 bases from V and 3 bases from J, with 14 bases between. The CDR3 totals 15 residues. The CDR3 loop is CASSLMGGPKETQYF. The CDR3 DNA is TGTGCCAGCAGCTTAATGGGGGGCCCAAAAGAGACCCAGTACTTC.